These 20 T cell receptor beta chains share one sample of origin, sequenced in a study of vaccination effects on CD4 cells after COVID-19. The assay was immunoSEQ multiplex PCR, and TCRdb's table has in-frame clones only and misses some. The data contain around 30,000 clones, roughly 80% of them singletons. No antigen has been assigned to these receptors. Antigen-specific CD4+ T cells expanded by the ViraFEST assay with viral peptide pools were then sequenced. Cultured cells yielded isolated CD4+ T cells after nine to ten days. Participants were vaccinated with two doses of either the BNT162b2 or mRNA-1273 vaccine. Source: CD4+ T cells from PBMCs cultured with SARS-CoV-2 spike peptides, taken after COVID-19 vaccination. These receptors originate from a human donor who received a COVID-19 vaccine. Some clones in this sample may be carry-over from other donors' samples.

This clone occurred once. The genes are TRBV4-1 and TRBJ2-5; the D call may be TRBD1 or TRBD2 (6 bases each). In germline, CDR1 is MGHRA, CDR2 YSYEKL. V dropped 1 base and J dropped 2 bases, with 17 bases sitting between them. The CDR3 runs 17 residues. The CDR3 coding sequence is TGCGCCAGCAGCCAAGTATTGACCCGGGGGCGACAAGAGACCCAGTACTTC. It encodes CASSQVLTRGRQETQYF.

The chain employs TRBV27 and TRBJ1-1; D is perhaps TRBD1 (6 bases). The CDR3 loop spans 15 amino acids. Looked up from germline, CDR1 is MNHEY and CDR2 is SMNVEV (reference sequence). Trimming shortened V by 5 bases and J by 4 bases, and 17 bases separated the two germline ends. In DNA, the CDR3 is TGTGCCAGCAGTCCCTACAGGGATGGAGGCACTGAAGCTTTCTTT. It specifies CASSPYRDGGTEAFF.

V is TRBV9 and J is TRBJ1-1; 8 nucleotides agree with TRBD1. J lost 0 bases, V lost 4 bases, and 8 bases had no gene match. Germline values: CDR1 SGDLS, CDR2 YYNGEE. The CDR3 is made up of 16 amino acids. As DNA, the CDR3 is TGTGCCAGCAGCAATCAGGGGGCGGGAGTGAACACTGAAGCTTTCTTT. Its protein is CASSNQGAGVNTEAFF.

This chain joins TRBV15 and TRBJ1-2; weak D call: TRBD1 (6 bases). The germline V gene encodes CDR1 LNHNV and CDR2 YYDKDF (reference sequence). V lost 0 bases, J lost 5 bases, and 16 bases lay in between. This CDR3 has 16 residues. CDR3 coding DNA: TGTGCCACCAGCAGAGAGGGGGCAGGGGCCGGGTATGGCTACACCTTC. It translates to CATSREGAGAGYGYTF.

The V gene is TRBV7-2, the J gene TRBJ1-6; TRBD1 matches 8 bases. The CDR3 spans 15 residues. Germline-derived CDR1 and CDR2 are SGHTA and FQGNSA. The J segment lost 5 bases and the V segment lost 4 bases, leaving 4 bases of the junction unmatched. CDR3 residues: CASSYRDRNNSPLHF. CDR3 nucleotides: TGTGCCAGCAGCTACCGGGACAGGAATAATTCACCCCTCCACTTT.

Only a few counts were recorded for this clone. V is TRBV15 and J is TRBJ1-1; the match to TRBD1 covers 7 bases. V lost 3 bases to trimming and J lost 3 bases; unmatched junction nucleotides: 4. The V gene's germline CDR1 is LNHNV and CDR2 YYDKDF (reference sequence). This CDR3 spans 14 amino acids. The CDR3 spells CATSSPDRDTEAFF. The DNA for the CDR3 is TGTGCCACCAGCAGCCCAGACAGGGACACTGAAGCTTTCTTT. The variable domain in full, completed from reference TRBV15 and TRBJ1-1, reads DAMVIQNPRYQVTQFGKPVTLSCSQTLNHNVMYWYQQKSSQAPKLLFHYYDKDFNNEADTPDNFQSRRPNTSFCFLDIRSPGLGDTAMYLCATSSPDRDTEAFFGQGTRLTVV.

This chain links TRBV7-2 with TRBJ1-2; D is undetermined. The V end lost 1 base, the J end lost 5 bases, and 2 bases lay between the germline ends. The CDR3 has 11 amino acids. Germline-derived CDR1 and CDR2 are SGHTA and FQGNSA. DNA for the CDR3: TGTGCCAGCAGCTTAGTTTATGGCTACACCTTC. It translates to CASSLVYGYTF.

The V gene is TRBV10-3, the J gene TRBJ2-5; no clear D gene. V lost 0 bases, J lost 5 bases, and 4 bases lay in between. Germline loops: CDR1 ENHRY, CDR2 SYGVKD. The CDR3 contains 12 residues. CDR3 coding DNA: TGTGCCATCAGTGAGTCTAGCGAGACCCAGTACTTC. This translates into CAISESSETQYF.

This chain connects TRBV21-1 to TRBJ2-3; the DNA was not compared with TRBD1, the D call given in the table. TRBV21-1 is tagged as a pseudogene. This CDR3 region has 15 residues. The CDR3 DNA reads as TGTGCCAGCAGCACCCGACAGGGAAGCACAGATACGCAGTATTTT. This sequence encodes CASSTRQGSTDTQYF.

The V call is TRBV7-3, the J call TRBJ1-2; TRBD1 matches at 10 bases. The CDR3 spans 14 residues. In germline, CDR1 is SGHTA, CDR2 FQGTGA. V dropped 5 bases and J dropped 3; count of bases not matched to a gene: 3. CDR3 DNA sequence: TGTGCCAGCAGCGTTGGGACAGGGGACTATGGCTACACCTTC. Translation gives CASSVGTGDYGYTF.

The chain joins TRBV6-2 or TRBV6-3 to TRBJ2-5, with D perhaps being TRBD1 or TRBD2 (6 bases each). V was trimmed by 0 bases and J by 4 bases, leaving 18 bases between them. The CDR3 has 17 residues. Germline CDR1 is MNHEY and CDR2 is SVGEGT. CDR3 nucleotide sequence: TGTGCCAGCAGTTACTCTTTAACGGGGGCAGCTAGAGAGACCCAGTACTTC. Its translation: CASSYSLTGAARETQYF.

V gene TRBV12-5 combines with J gene TRBJ2-3, with no clear D. The CDR3 is 15 amino acids. The V end was cut by 6 bases, the J end by 0 bases, with 13 bases between. Germline assignment: CDR1 LGHNT and CDR2 FRNRAP. DNA for the CDR3: TGTGCTAGTGGCGCATCGATAAGGAGCACAGATACGCAGTATTTT. Its translation is CASGASIRSTDTQYF.

V gene TRBV19 combines with J gene TRBJ2-3; D perhaps matches TRBD1 (5 bases). CDR1 is LNHDA, CDR2 SQIVND, per germline (reference sequence). The CDR3 is 15 amino acids. Trimming pared 7 bases from V and 0 bases from J, leaving 14 bases between. In nucleotides, the CDR3 is TGTGCCAGTACTAGGACATTTACTAGCACAGATACGCAGTATTTT. This encodes CASTRTFTSTDTQYF.

V usage is TRBV18 and J usage is TRBJ2-1, with 7 bases matching TRBD2. J gave up 6 bases and V 1 base, and 6 bases lay outside the gene matches. The germline gives CDR1 KGHSH, CDR2 LQKENI. The CDR3 sequence is 15 residues long. The CDR3 reads CASSPLQAGLNEQFF. The CDR3 nucleotides are TGTGCCAGCTCACCACTCCAAGCGGGGCTCAATGAGCAGTTCTTC.

The chain combines TRBV10-3 with TRBJ1-1; D remains ambiguous. Germline lookup yields CDR1 ENHRY and CDR2 SYGVKD. This CDR3 has 14 amino acids. Trimming stripped 1 base from V and 5 bases from J, with 11 bases between. The CDR3 DNA follows: TGTGCCATCAGTGAGTATGAGGGCGGGACTGAAGCTTTCTTT. Its translation is CAISEYEGGTEAFF.

J is TRBJ2-5 and V is TRBV5-1, with 10 positions matching TRBD2. CDR1 is SGHRS, CDR2 YFSETQ, per germline. The CDR3 spans 16 residues. The trim removed 0 bases at V and 1 base at J, leaving 3 bases unmatched. The CDR3 DNA sequence: TGCGCCAGCAGCTTGGTGGTAGCGGGGGGCCAAGAGACCCAGTACTTC. This codes for CASSLVVAGGQETQYF.

The V and J genes are TRBV19 and TRBJ2-1; D might be TRBD1 (5 bases). This CDR3 comprises 15 residues. Trimming removed 4 bases from V and 9 bases from J, with 19 bases in between. CDR1 and CDR2 (germline): LNHDA, SQIVND (reference sequence). As DNA, the CDR3 is TGTGCCAGTAGTAGGCAGGGCGGCGTGGTACGTGAGCAGTTCTTC. Translated: CASSRQGGVVREQFF.

This clone was counted only a few times. The rearrangement uses TRBV3-1 (or the pseudogene TRBV3-2) and TRBJ2-7; a weak D match, TRBD1 (5 bases). Germline V gene lookup returns CDR1 LGHDT and CDR2 YNNKEL (reference sequence). V lost 4 bases to trimming and J lost 6 bases, with 13 bases between them. The length of the CDR3 is 13 residues. The chain's CDR3 is CASSPTRVGEQYV. CDR3 bases: TGTGCCAGCAGCCCCACCAGGGTCGGCGAGCAGTACGTC.

The chain recombines TRBV12-3 or TRBV12-4 with TRBJ1-6; D unclear. The V end was cut by 2 bases, the J end by 11 bases, with 7 bases between. The CDR3 has 12 amino acids. In nucleotides, the CDR3 is TGTGCCAGCAGTTTATCTTTGCCACCCCTCCACTTT. It is translated as CASSLSLPPLHF.

Within the sample, this clone is medium-sized. The J gene is TRBJ2-2, the V gene TRBV6-5; TRBD2 is a possible D gene (7 bases). Germline V CDR1 and CDR2: MNHEY, SVGAGI. The V gene lost 2 bases and the J gene lost 6 bases, with 16 bases spanning the gap. The CDR3 runs 16 residues. In DNA, the CDR3 is TGTGCCAGCAGTTACATAGGCAGGGGAGGGGCCGGGGAGCTGTTTTTT. It yields the protein CASSYIGRGGAGELFF.